Below, 12 T cell receptor beta chains from the same sample are listed, as sequenced in a study of regulatory T cells in long-lasting Graves disease. The sample's time point: persistent/refractory GD, antithyroid drugs over 5 years with positive TRAb. PBMC RNA was the source of the TCR library. iRepertoire HTBI primers and Arm-PCR of CDR3 regions built TCR beta libraries. TCRdb ran MiXCR on the multiplex PCR reads and lists one entry per CDR3 protein. The data contain 450,000 or so distinct CDR3 sequences, less than 25% of them singletons. The source was peripheral blood mononuclear cells (PBMCs), collected when the disease was refractory, from a patient treated with antithyroid drugs. The receptor set was obtained from a female donor with Graves disease.

This clonotype was counted many times. The CDR3 sequence: CATSRRQLNTEAFF. The DNA of the CDR3 is TGTGCCACCAGCAGAAGACAGTTGAACACTGAAGCTTTCTTT. The rearrangement joins TRBV15 to TRBJ1-1; D may be TRBD1 (5 bases). V dropped 2 bases and J dropped 0 bases, with 7 bases sitting between them. This CDR3 spans 14 amino acids. Germline CDR1 and CDR2: LNHNV and YYDKDF (reference sequence).

This clonotype was counted between two and nine times. The rearrangement joins TRBV28 to TRBJ2-1; D might be TRBD1 (5 bases). The CDR3 spans 16 residues. With 4 bases removed from V and 8 bases from J, the gap between germline ends came to 21 bases. The germline CDR1 and CDR2 sequences are MDHEN and SYDVKM. As DNA, the CDR3 is TGTGCCAGCAGTTCCCCGACCCCAGGGATAATAGATGAGCAGTTCTTC. Encoded protein: CASSSPTPGIIDEQFF.

This clonotype occurred many times. J is TRBJ1-5 and V is TRBV28; D is uncertain. CDR1 MDHEN and CDR2 SYDVKM come from the germline V gene. The CDR3 contains 14 residues. Trimming shortened V by 6 bases and J by 4 bases, and 13 bases separated the two germline ends. Here the CDR3 DNA reads TGTGCCAGCAGCCCCTCGGCGGGGAATCAGCCCCAGCATTTT. As protein: CASSPSAGNQPQHF.

This clonotype was recorded at least ten times. The junction and the germline gene differ at one end; a read error may be behind it. This chain joins TRBV12-3 or TRBV12-4 and TRBJ1-2; a possible D gene is TRBD1 (6 bases). The CDR3 totals 13 residues. CDR3 in amino acids: CASSLGGAAGYTF. CDR3 DNA sequence: TGTGCCAGCAGCTTAGGGGGGGCGGCTGGCTACACCTTC.

This clonotype has ten or more counts. The chain carries TRBV5-1 and TRBJ1-1, with a weak D call TRBD1 (6 bases). CDR3 length: 15 amino acids. Trimming shortened V by 2 bases and J by 0 bases, and 11 bases separated the two germline ends. Germline V gene lookup returns CDR1 SGHRS and CDR2 YFSETQ. CDR3: CASSLGGNLNTEAFF. CDR3 bases: TGCGCCAGCAGCTTAGGGGGGAACCTGAACACTGAAGCTTTCTTT.

In nucleotides, the CDR3 is TGTGCCAGCAGCCAAGAAGAGTGGTCTAATGAAAAACTGTTTTTT. Its protein is CASSQEEWSNEKLFF. The rearrangement joins TRBV14 to TRBJ1-4; D unresolved. CDR1 and CDR2 (germline): SGHDN, FVKESK. V was shortened by 0 bases and J by 3 bases, with 8 bases between the two germline ends. The CDR3 runs 15 residues.

Comments on this clonotype: This may be a read error, as it is one base from a much larger clone. The chain employs TRBV7-9 and TRBJ2-5, with TRBD1 matching 10 bases. The CDR3 runs to 15 residues. With 7 bases clipped from V and 7 bases from J, the junction kept 12 bases outside the gene matches. Germline V gene lookup returns CDR1 SEHNR and CDR2 FQNEAQ (reference sequence). The CDR3 region is CASTGPGQGYGTQYF. The CDR3 DNA sequence: TGTGCCAGCACCGGGCCGGGACAGGGGTATGGGACCCAGTACTTC.

This clonotype has at least ten counts. The chain employs TRBV7-8 and TRBJ2-5; TRBD1 or TRBD2 may be the D gene (6 bases each). This CDR3 region has 16 residues. V was cut by 1 base and J by 4 bases, with 16 bases left in between. Germline V gene lookup returns CDR1 SGHVS and CDR2 FQNEAQ. CDR3 loop: CASSLGGARGGETQYF. The CDR3 coding sequence is TGTGCCAGCAGCTTAGGGGGGGCCAGGGGAGGAGAGACCCAGTACTTC. Full variable domain (missing parts from reference TRBV7-8 and TRBJ2-5): GAGVSQSPRYKVAKRGQDVALRCDPISGHVSLFWYQQALGQGPEFLTYFQNEAQLDKSGLPSDRFFAERPEGSVSTLKIQRTQQEDSAVYLCASSLGGARGGETQYFGPGTRLLVL.

This clonotype was seen only a few times. The V gene is TRBV11-2, the J gene TRBJ1-2; 7 bases match TRBD1. This CDR3 spans 14 amino acids. Germline CDR1 reads SGHAT; CDR2 reads FQNNGV. Losses at the gene ends were 8 bases for V and 8 bases for J; bases not matched to a gene: 14. DNA of the CDR3: TGTGCCAGCGGCAGGACAGGCACTTTAGGGGGCTACACCTTC. Its translation: CASGRTGTLGGYTF.

This clonotype turned up a few times. CDR3 protein: CASSQVWTSTEAFF. The DNA for the CDR3 is TGCGCCAGCAGCCAAGTGTGGACATCCACTGAAGCTTTCTTT. J is TRBJ1-1 and V is TRBV4-1, with D tentatively TRBD1 (5 bases). The germline V gene encodes CDR1 MGHRA and CDR2 YSYEKL. The CDR3 runs to 14 residues. V was trimmed by 1 base and J by 4 bases, leaving 10 bases between them.

The table lists this clonotype with many counts. This sequence joins TRBV27 and TRBJ2-7, with 8 bases aligning to TRBD1. The CDR3 extends over 13 amino acids. The V gene's germline CDR1 is MNHEY and CDR2 SMNVEV (reference sequence). Trimming at V came to 4 bases and at J to 6 bases, leaving 5 bases not matched to a gene. CDR3 residues: CASSSSTGGEQYF. CDR3 DNA: TGTGCCAGCAGTTCTTCAACAGGGGGCGAGCAGTACTTC.

This clonotype showed up many times. The chain has TRBV10-3 and TRBJ2-5; D is uncertain. Trimming cost V 6 bases and J 3 bases, with 5 bases left between them. Germline V CDR1 and CDR2: ENHRY, SYGVKD. The CDR3 length is 11 residues. CDR3 bases: TGTGCCATCAGCGAGAAAGAGACCCAGTACTTC. It specifies CAISEKETQYF.